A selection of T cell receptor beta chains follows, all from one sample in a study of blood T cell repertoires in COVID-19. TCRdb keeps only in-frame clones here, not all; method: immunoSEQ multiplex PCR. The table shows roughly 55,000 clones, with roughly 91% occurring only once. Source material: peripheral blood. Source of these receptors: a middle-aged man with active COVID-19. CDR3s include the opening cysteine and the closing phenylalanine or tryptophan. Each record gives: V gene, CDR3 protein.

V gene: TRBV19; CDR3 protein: CASRSTPPRPGEGYTF
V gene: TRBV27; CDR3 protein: CASSSSGDYGYTF
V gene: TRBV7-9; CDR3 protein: CASSLGGRGASSGANVLTF
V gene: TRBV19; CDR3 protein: CASKKTSGIYEQYF
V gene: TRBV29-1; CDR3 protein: CSANPTGQETQYF
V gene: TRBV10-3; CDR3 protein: CAISPTFSYEQYF
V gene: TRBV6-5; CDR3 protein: CASTSAHEQYF
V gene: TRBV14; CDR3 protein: CASGPSGTSSVGELFF
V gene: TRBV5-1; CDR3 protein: CASRGVDTQYF
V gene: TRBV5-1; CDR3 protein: CASSLGGHLSSGANVLTF
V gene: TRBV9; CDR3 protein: CASSVADFSYEQYF
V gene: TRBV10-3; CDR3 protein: CAISETYEQYF
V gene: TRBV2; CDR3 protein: CATSPGGGNSPLHF
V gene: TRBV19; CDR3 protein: CASRSLATDTQYF
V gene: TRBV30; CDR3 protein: CAWSDFGSPLHF
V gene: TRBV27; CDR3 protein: CASSASSGQVSYEQYF
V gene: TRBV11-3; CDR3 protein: CASSSGTARSYEQYF
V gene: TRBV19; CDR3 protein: CASSIQQVSGTEAFF
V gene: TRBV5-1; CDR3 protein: CASSSTGAGEQFF
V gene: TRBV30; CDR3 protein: CAWSVRQGSRYTF
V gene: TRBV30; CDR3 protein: CAWSYGGANEQYF
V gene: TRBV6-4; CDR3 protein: CASSDSVWGYSNQPQHF
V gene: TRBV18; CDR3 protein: CASSPQQGLGYGYTF
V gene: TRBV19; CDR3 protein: CASMTDGGRAGELFF
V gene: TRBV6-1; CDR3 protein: CASSERTAGSYNEQFF
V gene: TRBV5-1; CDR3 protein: CASSSGQGTDTQYF
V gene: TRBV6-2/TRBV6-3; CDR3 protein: CASSPGQQAFF
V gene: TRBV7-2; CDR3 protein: CASSLVPGVQVYEQYF